Each of the 2 T cell receptor beta chains below was sequenced from the same sample in a study of OX40 agonist ivuxolimab in advanced cancers. To prepare the library, the immunoSEQ multiplex PCR assay was applied. The clones in this table, taken by TCRdb from immuneACCESS, are in-frame only. Not every clone is retained; where verified, under half of the shortfall comes from an unresolved V gene, and the cause of the rest is unknown. Present in this sample are roughly 70,000 clones, roughly 90% of which were seen just once. The ten most abundant clones make up around 8.2% of the sample. The material sequenced was CD4+ or CD8+ T cells sorted from blood, taken in a trial of the OX40 agonist ivuxolimab. The receptors stem from an adult with an advanced solid tumor such as melanoma, head and neck, liver or kidney cancer.

This chain links TRBV5-6 with TRBJ1-6; D is perhaps TRBD1 (5 bases). The length of the CDR3 is 16 residues. With 4 bases removed from V and 4 bases from J, the gap between germline ends came to 15 bases. Germline CDR1 and CDR2: SGHDT and YYEEEE. CDR3 sequence (DNA): TGTGCCAGCAGCCCTGGGGCAGGGCTATATAATTCACCCCTCCACTTT. Translating gives CASSPGAGLYNSPLHF.

This sequence joins TRBV6-5 and TRBJ1-1, with a possible D match to TRBD1 (6 bases). The CDR3 is 14 residues long. V dropped 5 bases and J dropped 2 bases, with 12 bases sitting between them. CDR1 and CDR2 from the germline V gene are MNHEY and SVGAGI. The CDR3 DNA is TGTGCCAGCAGTATCCGGGACATAAACACTGAAGCTTTCTTT. Amino acids: CASSIRDINTEAFF.